This T cell receptor beta chain was recovered during a study of post-analysis software for immune sequencing data. Study findings and constraints: In patients, TRBV5-6, TRBV5-1 and TRBV20-1 belonged to four or five TRBV segments found more frequently than in controls. Those samples that were prepared in the same batch co-clustered strongly by F measure.

The CDR3 is made up of 15 amino acids. Germline lookup yields CDR1 DFQATT and CDR2 SNEGSKA (reference sequence). After removal of 0 bases from V and 6 bases from J, the junction contained 7 bases not matched to a gene. This clonotype came up once. What it binds is unknown. cDNA libraries of TCR beta carried unique molecular identifiers. Each batch of roughly 1 to 11 million T cells produced roughly 0.5 million cDNA molecules. TCRdb re-analysed the PCR reads in MiXCR, keeping a single row per CDR3 protein. The sample shows 600,000 to 700,000 distinct CDR3 sequences, approximately 59% of them seen only once.

This sequence was found in a girl aged 2 to 9 with multiple sclerosis. The sequenced sample consisted of blood. This chain connects TRBV20-1 to TRBJ2-3, with 9 bases that match TRBD2. DNA of the CDR3: TGCAGTGCTAGAGATCGCGGGAGGGCAACCGATACGCAGTATTTT. Protein: CSARDRGRATDTQYF.